Detailed here is one T cell receptor (beta chain). This sample is drawn from a study of T cells in Graves' hyperthyroidism and ophthalmopathy. The study enrolled patients aged 18 to 65 with newly diagnosed hyperthyroidism of under 2 months' duration. V was shortened by 0 bases and J by 11 bases, with 10 bases between the two germline ends. The germline V gene has CDR1 SGHTA and CDR2 FQGNSA. CDR3 size: 12 residues. Amplification of TCR beta CDR3 regions used RNA as the template. With the HTBI primer set, the TCR CDR3 went through a first round of RT-PCR. MiXCR was run by TCRdb on the multiplex PCR reads, yielding one entry per CDR3 protein. The table records about 380,000 distinct CDR3 sequences, approximately 15% of them present only once.

Sequenced: blood. The clonotype was recovered from a woman in her sixties or seventies with Graves' hyperthyroidism. The V call is TRBV7-2, the J call TRBJ2-5, with D tentatively TRBD1 (6 bases). CDR3 region: CASSLAGAVQYF. The CDR3 DNA sequence: TGTGCCAGCAGCTTAGCGGGGGCGGTACAGTACTTC.